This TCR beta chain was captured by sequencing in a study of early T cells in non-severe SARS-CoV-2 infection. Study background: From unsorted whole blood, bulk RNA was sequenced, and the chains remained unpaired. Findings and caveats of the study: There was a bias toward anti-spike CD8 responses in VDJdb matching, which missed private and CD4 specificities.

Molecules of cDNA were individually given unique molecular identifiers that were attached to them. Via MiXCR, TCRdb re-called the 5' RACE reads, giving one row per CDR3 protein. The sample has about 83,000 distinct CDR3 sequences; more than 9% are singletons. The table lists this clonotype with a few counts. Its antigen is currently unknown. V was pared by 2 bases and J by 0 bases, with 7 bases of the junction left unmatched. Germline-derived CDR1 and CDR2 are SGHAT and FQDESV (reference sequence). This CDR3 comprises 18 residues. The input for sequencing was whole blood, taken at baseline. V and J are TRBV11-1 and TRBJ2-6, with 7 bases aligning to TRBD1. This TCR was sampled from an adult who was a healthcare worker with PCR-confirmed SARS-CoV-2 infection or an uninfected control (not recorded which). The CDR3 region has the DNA TGTGCCAGCAGCTTATCGGGACAGCTCAACTCTGGGGCCAACGTCCTGACTTTC. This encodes CASSLSGQLNSGANVLTF.